The text below deals with one TCR beta chain. Antigen: not known. Germline V gene sequence: CDR1 ENHRY, CDR2 SYGVKD. The CDR3 contains 16 residues. J gave up 1 base and V 7 bases, and 9 bases lay outside the gene matches. These data are taken from a study of shared clonotypes between healthy human individuals. In the study overall: Plates per donor: three CD4 naive, three CD4 memory, two CD8 naive, one CD8 memory.

Only in-frame clones appear in the TCRdb table, and some are missing; sequencing was by immunoSEQ multiplex PCR. This table has more than 500,000 clones, 90% to 95% appearing once. Terminally differentiated effector memory CD45RA+ cells were excluded from the naive CD8 cells, which were CD45RO-negative and positively selected for CCR7. The donors were adults (healthy and HIV-negative) with no recent acute infections or vaccinations. Study-level points and caveats: Sampling was confined to blood; repertoires within tissues likely differ. Generally, naive subsets came out with larger estimated richness than memory subsets.

The sequence was collected from a woman aged 25 to 45 in good health. The specimen sequenced was naive CD8+ T cells sorted from blood. The chain links TRBV10-3 to TRBJ2-2; the match to TRBD2 covers 7 bases. CDR3 DNA sequence: TGTGCCATCATGAACACCGGGACTAAGAACACCGGGGAGCTGTTTTTT. It encodes CAIMNTGTKNTGELFF.